Shown below are 10 T cell receptor beta chains from a single sample sequenced in a study of tumor-infiltrating lymphocytes in oesophageal squamous cell carcinoma. TCRdb redid the calling of the PCR reads with MiXCR, one entry per CDR3 protein. Of fewer than 16,000 distinct CDR3 sequences listed, 53% are singletons. Sequences were obtained from esophageal tumor tissue. The receptors were sampled from a male donor with esophageal squamous cell carcinoma.

This clonotype was observed a few times. The chain carries TRBV10-3 and TRBJ2-5; D might be TRBD2 (5 bases). V gave up 4 bases and J gave up 1 base, with 10 bases separating them. CDR1 is ENHRY, CDR2 SYGVKD, per germline. The CDR3 loop spans 14 amino acids. CDR3 region: CAISVSGIQETQYF. DNA for the CDR3: TGTGCCATCAGTGTGTCCGGGATCCAAGAGACCCAGTACTTC.

The genes are TRBV7-6 and TRBJ2-3; D remains unclear. Germline V gene sequence: CDR1 SGHVS, CDR2 FNYEAQ. Trimming shortened V by 3 bases and J by 4 bases, and 11 bases separated the two germline ends. This CDR3 comprises 14 residues. The DNA of the CDR3 is TGTGCCAGCAGCTTGGGGTCTGCAGCAGATACGCAGTATTTT. This codes for CASSLGSAADTQYF. Full variable domain (remainder filled in from reference TRBV7-6 and TRBJ2-3): GAGVSQSPRYKVTKRGQDVALRCDPISGHVSLYWYRQALGQGPEFLTYFNYEAQQDKSGLPNDRFSAERPEGSISTLTIQRTEQRDSAMYRCASSLGSAADTQYFGPGTRLTVL.

This chain links TRBV7-2 with TRBJ2-5, with 10 bases identical to TRBD1. The CDR3 length is 14 residues. Germline loops: CDR1 SGHTA, CDR2 FQGNSA. The J segment lost 11 bases and the V segment lost 5 bases, leaving 11 bases of the junction unmatched. In DNA form, the CDR3 reads TGTGCCAGCAGCCCAGACAGGGGGCGCGATTTGCAGTACTTC. It codes for CASSPDRGRDLQYF.

This clonotype has more than one count but fewer than ten. The rearrangement links TRBV6-5 to TRBJ2-1, with D perhaps TRBD2 (6 bases). Per the germline V gene, CDR1 is MNHEY and CDR2 is SVGAGI. The CDR3 has 12 amino acids. V lost 2 bases, J lost 15 bases, and 14 bases lay in between. The CDR3 spells CASSYGDLGPFF. The CDR3 bases are TGTGCCAGCAGTTACGGGGACTTAGGGCCGTTCTTC.

This chain connects TRBV7-6 to TRBJ2-6, with a tentative D call TRBD2 (5 bases). Gene TRBJ2-7 matches the end of the DNA better, so the J call may be wrong. Germline lookup yields CDR1 SGHVS and CDR2 FNYEAQ. CDR3 length: 13 residues. The CDR3 reads CASSLADGNEQYF. In nucleotides, the CDR3 is TGTGCCAGCAGCTTAGCCGACGGGAATGAGCAGTACTTC.

As for this clonotype: The junction and the germline gene differ at one end; a read error may be behind it. V and J are TRBV6-5 and TRBJ2-7; D may be TRBD1 (5 bases). The closer fit of TRBJ2-5 to the DNA end suggests the J call may be wrong. Germline values: CDR1 MNHEY, CDR2 SVGAGI. CDR3 length: 12 amino acids. Here the CDR3 reads CASSYRSETQYF. In DNA, the CDR3 is TGTGCCAGTAGTTACAGGAGTGAGACCCAGTACTTC.

J is TRBJ2-3 and V is TRBV11-2; the D gene is possibly TRBD1 (5 bases). The end of the DNA is better explained by TRBJ2-1, so the J call may be wrong. CDR1 SGHAT and CDR2 FQNNGV come from the germline V gene. The CDR3 is 13 residues long. CDR3 coding DNA: TGTGCCAGCAGCTTATCCAGGGCGAATGAGCAGTTCTTC. Amino acid sequence: CASSLSRANEQFF.

This clonotype has just a few counts. This rearrangement joins TRBV7-3 to TRBJ2-1; tentative D call: TRBD1 (5 bases). The J call may not be correct, given that the DNA end is closer to TRBJ2-7. In germline, CDR1 is SGHTA, CDR2 FQGTGA. The CDR3 is 13 amino acids. In DNA, the CDR3 is TGTGCCAGCAGCGTCGACAGAGAACGTGAGCAGTACTTC. As protein: CASSVDREREQYF.

The count of this clonotype is one. No conserved phenylalanine or tryptophan is present at the end of the CDR3, so a read error is the likely explanation. The DNA is omitted, as the CDR3 cannot be located on it reliably, and the CDR3 follows TCRdb's listing. The chain carries TRBV7-2 and TRBJ2-5; the table's D call, TRBD1, was not checked against the DNA. CDR1 and CDR2 from the germline V gene are SGHTA and FQGNSA. The CDR3 length equals 19 residues, ends included. CDR3 sequence: CASSSPYRVLSGETQYFGS.

This clonotype is categorized as medium-sized. The CDR3 is CASSRIGGGSTDTQYF. The CDR3 DNA reads TGTGCCAGCAGCCGAATCGGCGGGGGGAGCACAGATACGCAGTATTTT. The chain carries TRBV7-3 and TRBJ2-3, with 8 bases identical to TRBD2. V shed 5 bases, J shed 0 bases, and the junction held 7 bases outside the gene matches. The CDR3 sequence is 16 residues long. Germline-derived CDR1 and CDR2 are SGHTA and FQGTGA.